These T cell receptor beta chains were read from a single sample in a study of blood T cell repertoires in COVID-19. Clones were sequenced by immunoSEQ multiplex PCR, and TCRdb holds only the in-frame ones, with some missing. The sample lists fewer than 450,000 clones; around 90% were seen once. The sequenced material came from PBMCs or T cells enriched from blood (not recorded which). The receptors shown here come from a woman aged 40 to 55 with acute COVID-19. Each CDR3 is given with its conserved first and last residue. Fields, in order: clone size, J gene, D gene, V gene, CDR3 DNA, CDR3 protein. The D gene is left open where the match is weak. Size values are once, few and many counts, or a class for expanded clones, and some rows have none.

clone_size: .; j_call: TRBJ2-2; d_call: .; v_call: TRBV25-1; cdr3_nt: TGTGCCAGCAGGGAGGCCCGGACCGGGGAGCTGTTTTTT; cdr3_aa: CASREARTGELFF
clone_size: .; j_call: TRBJ1-5; d_call: TRBD1; v_call: TRBV30; cdr3_nt: TGTGCCTGGAGCCCCGGACAGGGAATCCAGCCCCAGCATTTT; cdr3_aa: CAWSPGQGIQPQHF
clone_size: .; j_call: TRBJ2-7; d_call: .; v_call: TRBV4-1; cdr3_nt: TGCGCCAGCAGGCGGCAGATTGATAACTACGAGCAGTACTTC; cdr3_aa: CASRRQIDNYEQYF
clone_size: .; j_call: TRBJ1-5; d_call: .; v_call: TRBV7-2; cdr3_nt: TGTGCCAGCAGCCGGTTCGGACAGAAAAATCAGCCCCAGCATTTT; cdr3_aa: CASSRFGQKNQPQHF
clone_size: .; j_call: TRBJ1-2; d_call: .; v_call: TRBV4-2; cdr3_nt: TGTGCCAGCAGCCAGATCGAGGGAGGGCCCTACTTC; cdr3_aa: CASSQIEGGPYF
clone_size: .; j_call: TRBJ1-2; d_call: .; v_call: TRBV12-3/TRBV12-4; cdr3_nt: TGTGCCAGCAGTGCCAGGGTCCCCTATGGCTACACCTTC; cdr3_aa: CASSARVPYGYTF
clone_size: once; j_call: TRBJ1-2; d_call: TRBD1; v_call: TRBV12-3/TRBV12-4; cdr3_nt: TGTGCTAGCAACGAGGGACAGGGAAACGGCTACACCTTC; cdr3_aa: CASNEGQGNGYTF
clone_size: .; j_call: TRBJ2-5; d_call: TRBD1; v_call: TRBV7-9; cdr3_nt: TGTGCCAGCAGCTGGGGACAGGGGGAACAAGAGACCCAGTACTTC; cdr3_aa: CASSWGQGEQETQYF
clone_size: .; j_call: TRBJ1-2; d_call: TRBD1; v_call: TRBV5-6; cdr3_nt: TGTGCCAGCAGCTTTATTCCCGGGACAGGAGGCGGTACTAACTATGGCTACACCTTC; cdr3_aa: CASSFIPGTGGGTNYGYTF
clone_size: few; j_call: TRBJ1-6; d_call: .; v_call: TRBV7-8; cdr3_nt: TGTGCCAGCAGTTCCGGGACTGTTAATTCACCCCTCCACTTT; cdr3_aa: CASSSGTVNSPLHF
clone_size: .; j_call: TRBJ2-7; d_call: TRBD1; v_call: TRBV20-1; cdr3_nt: TGCAGTGCTAGTCTCCCAGGGGGCCTCTCCTACGAGCAGTACTTC; cdr3_aa: CSASLPGGLSYEQYF
clone_size: .; j_call: TRBJ1-3; d_call: .; v_call: TRBV2; cdr3_nt: TGTGCCAGCAATCAGGTACCCTCTGGAAACACCATATATTTT; cdr3_aa: CASNQVPSGNTIYF
clone_size: .; j_call: TRBJ2-3; d_call: .; v_call: TRBV11-2; cdr3_nt: TGTGCCAGCAGCTTAGACCACACAGATACGCAGTATTTT; cdr3_aa: CASSLDHTDTQYF
clone_size: .; j_call: TRBJ2-3; d_call: TRBD1; v_call: TRBV19; cdr3_nt: TGTGCCAGTAGTTCCCCCTGGGGAAAACAGGGGGCCGGGGCAGATACGCAGTATTTT; cdr3_aa: CASSSPWGKQGAGADTQYF
clone_size: .; j_call: TRBJ1-4; d_call: TRBD1; v_call: TRBV5-1; cdr3_nt: TGCGCCAGCAGCTCCGCCGGGACAGGGTCGGAAAAACTGTTTTTT; cdr3_aa: CASSSAGTGSEKLFF
clone_size: .; j_call: TRBJ2-3; d_call: .; v_call: TRBV7-9; cdr3_nt: TGTGCCAGCAGCCCCCCGGACAGAGACACAGATACGCAGTATTTT; cdr3_aa: CASSPPDRDTDTQYF
clone_size: .; j_call: TRBJ2-1; d_call: .; v_call: TRBV5-6; cdr3_nt: TGTGCCAGCAGCTTGTGGTCCGGTGAGCAGTTCTTC; cdr3_aa: CASSLWSGEQFF
clone_size: .; j_call: TRBJ2-1; d_call: .; v_call: TRBV4-1; cdr3_nt: TGCGCCAGCAGCCAATCCCAGGGGGGCCCTAGATATGAGCAGTTCTTC; cdr3_aa: CASSQSQGGPRYEQFF
clone_size: .; j_call: TRBJ2-7; d_call: .; v_call: TRBV14; cdr3_nt: TGTGCCAGCAGCCTCGGCTACGAGCAGTACTTC; cdr3_aa: CASSLGYEQYF
clone_size: few; j_call: TRBJ2-2; d_call: .; v_call: TRBV3-1/TRBV3-2; cdr3_nt: TGTGCCAGCAGCCAAGAACTCTCCGGGGAGCTGTTTTTT; cdr3_aa: CASSQELSGELFF
clone_size: .; j_call: TRBJ1-1; d_call: TRBD1; v_call: TRBV7-9; cdr3_nt: TGTGCCAGCTACGTCCCGGGACAGCGGTGGGAGGCTTTCTTT; cdr3_aa: CASYVPGQRWEAFF
clone_size: .; j_call: TRBJ1-1; d_call: .; v_call: TRBV5-5; cdr3_nt: TGTGCCAGCAGCGCTGGACAGCTCTATCCGAACACTGAAGCTTTCTTT; cdr3_aa: CASSAGQLYPNTEAFF
clone_size: .; j_call: TRBJ1-1; d_call: .; v_call: TRBV30; cdr3_nt: TGTGCCTGGAGGCCGGGCGGGGGTTCCTTCACTGAAGCTTTCTTT; cdr3_aa: CAWRPGGGSFTEAFF
clone_size: .; j_call: TRBJ1-2; d_call: .; v_call: TRBV4-2; cdr3_nt: TGTGCCAGCAGCCAAGAAGGGCGACAGAGCTATGGCTACACCTTC; cdr3_aa: CASSQEGRQSYGYTF
clone_size: few; j_call: TRBJ2-7; d_call: TRBD1; v_call: TRBV4-1; cdr3_nt: TGCGCCAGCAGCCATGGACAGGGGTCGACCTACGAGCAGTACTTC; cdr3_aa: CASSHGQGSTYEQYF
clone_size: .; j_call: TRBJ2-1; d_call: .; v_call: TRBV21-1; cdr3_nt: TGTGCCAGCAGCAAAGTTGGGACTAGCTCCTGGAATGAGCAGTTCTTC; cdr3_aa: CASSKVGTSSWNEQFF
clone_size: .; j_call: TRBJ2-7; d_call: .; v_call: TRBV10-2; cdr3_nt: TGCGCCAGCAGTGAGATAGGGACACTAATCTACGAGCAGTACTTC; cdr3_aa: CASSEIGTLIYEQYF
clone_size: .; j_call: TRBJ2-1; d_call: TRBD1; v_call: TRBV11-2; cdr3_nt: TGTGCCAGCAGTGGGACAGGGCGGACCTACAATGAGCAGTTCTTC; cdr3_aa: CASSGTGRTYNEQFF
clone_size: .; j_call: TRBJ1-1; d_call: TRBD1; v_call: TRBV7-9; cdr3_nt: TGTGCCAGCAACCCACAGGGGCTGAACACTGAAGCTTTCTTT; cdr3_aa: CASNPQGLNTEAFF
clone_size: .; j_call: TRBJ2-3; d_call: .; v_call: TRBV27; cdr3_nt: TGTGCCGGCAGTTTCGCGGGGATAGATACGCAGTATTTT; cdr3_aa: CAGSFAGIDTQYF
clone_size: once; j_call: TRBJ2-2; d_call: TRBD2; v_call: TRBV10-3; cdr3_nt: TGTGCCATCAGGGTGAGCGGGGAAGGTGCCGGGGAGCTGTTTTTT; cdr3_aa: CAIRVSGEGAGELFF
clone_size: .; j_call: TRBJ1-5; d_call: .; v_call: TRBV4-1; cdr3_nt: TGCGCCAGCAGCCAAGATGCGAGGGATCAGCCCCAGCATTTT; cdr3_aa: CASSQDARDQPQHF
clone_size: .; j_call: TRBJ2-7; d_call: TRBD1; v_call: TRBV18; cdr3_nt: TGTGCCAGCTCACTTGGACAGGGGGGGACCTACGAGCAGTACTTC; cdr3_aa: CASSLGQGGTYEQYF
clone_size: .; j_call: TRBJ1-1; d_call: TRBD1; v_call: TRBV30; cdr3_nt: TGTGCCTGGAGTGTACGAGGGGGCGCAAAGTTTTCTGAAGCTTTCTTT; cdr3_aa: CAWSVRGGAKFSEAFF
clone_size: .; j_call: TRBJ2-2; d_call: .; v_call: TRBV5-4; cdr3_nt: TGTGCCAGCAGCTTGAACCCGGGAACCGGGGAGCTGTTTTTT; cdr3_aa: CASSLNPGTGELFF
clone_size: .; j_call: TRBJ1-2; d_call: TRBD1; v_call: TRBV7-8; cdr3_nt: TGTGCCAGCAGCTTAAGACAGGGGATCACCTATGGCTACACCTTC; cdr3_aa: CASSLRQGITYGYTF
clone_size: once; j_call: TRBJ2-3; d_call: TRBD2; v_call: TRBV19; cdr3_nt: TGTGCCAGTAGTATAGGACTAGCGGGGGGCACAGATACGCAGTATTTT; cdr3_aa: CASSIGLAGGTDTQYF
clone_size: .; j_call: TRBJ1-1; d_call: .; v_call: TRBV5-4; cdr3_nt: TGTGCCAGCAGCCCCGGCCCCGGTAGAGGATTGAACACTGAAGCTTTCTTT; cdr3_aa: CASSPGPGRGLNTEAFF
clone_size: .; j_call: TRBJ1-1; d_call: .; v_call: TRBV7-9; cdr3_nt: TGTGCCAGCAGTCGGGATCCTACAAACACTGAAGCTTTCTTT; cdr3_aa: CASSRDPTNTEAFF
clone_size: .; j_call: TRBJ1-5; d_call: TRBD1; v_call: TRBV2; cdr3_nt: TGTGCCAGCAGTAGGGACAGGGATCAGCCCCAGCATTTT; cdr3_aa: CASSRDRDQPQHF
clone_size: .; j_call: TRBJ2-7; d_call: .; v_call: TRBV5-4; cdr3_nt: TGTGCCAGCAGCTCCACTCCGTCCCCCGAGCAGTACTTC; cdr3_aa: CASSSTPSPEQYF
clone_size: .; j_call: TRBJ2-7; d_call: .; v_call: TRBV15; cdr3_nt: TGTGCCACCAGCAGTCGCAGGGCCCGCTACGAGCAGTACTTC; cdr3_aa: CATSSRRARYEQYF
clone_size: .; j_call: TRBJ2-7; d_call: .; v_call: TRBV25-1; cdr3_nt: TGTGCCAGCAGTTATGCCCCAGGGATCTCCGAGCAGTACTTC; cdr3_aa: CASSYAPGISEQYF
clone_size: .; j_call: TRBJ1-3; d_call: TRBD1; v_call: TRBV7-8; cdr3_nt: TGTGCCAGCAGCGCGGGGACAGGGCAATCTGGAAACACCATATATTTT; cdr3_aa: CASSAGTGQSGNTIYF
clone_size: once; j_call: TRBJ2-1; d_call: .; v_call: TRBV27; cdr3_nt: TGTGCCAGCAGTTATAACTCAGGAGGGACGATTAACCCTAAGCAGTTCTTC; cdr3_aa: CASSYNSGGTINPKQFF
clone_size: .; j_call: TRBJ2-7; d_call: TRBD2; v_call: TRBV10-2; cdr3_nt: TGCGCCAGCAAACTCCTAGCGGGGCCCTACGAGCAGTACTTC; cdr3_aa: CASKLLAGPYEQYF
clone_size: .; j_call: TRBJ1-1; d_call: TRBD1; v_call: TRBV4-2; cdr3_nt: TGTGCCAGCAGCCCCAGGGACAGGGAGGGCACTGAAGCTTTCTTT; cdr3_aa: CASSPRDREGTEAFF
clone_size: .; j_call: TRBJ1-2; d_call: .; v_call: TRBV14; cdr3_nt: TGTGCCAGCAGCCCCCAGGGGTACTATGGCTACACCTTC; cdr3_aa: CASSPQGYYGYTF